What follows is one T cell receptor beta chain and its context. Its specificity is not known. This entry comes from a study of monozygotic twins with inflammatory bowel disease. This CDR3 region has 14 residues. TCRdb reprocessed the 5' RACE reads and reports one entry per CDR3 protein, with no DNA. This sample's clone table lists around 410,000 distinct CDR3 sequences. Points from the study as a whole: Twin concordance left repertoire similarity unchanged, with limited power a possible explanation for this lack of difference.

The sequenced material came from blood. This sequence joins TRBV12-3 or TRBV12-4 and TRBJ1-2; the TRBD1 assignment by TCRdb is unverifiable without DNA. The clonotype originates from a human donor with ulcerative colitis or Crohn's disease, or a healthy co-twin of an affected twin (not recorded which). CDR3: CASSLRQGKEGYTF.